What follows are 32 T cell receptor beta chains derived from one specimen sequenced in a study of PD-L1 blockade in urothelial cancer. This table comes from immunoSEQ multiplex PCR, and its TCRdb copy is limited to in-frame clones, with some not included. Altogether some 35,000 clones are present, roughly 90% being singletons, with the ten largest covering roughly 8%. The sample in question was PBMCs, obtained around atezolizumab (anti-PD-L1) treatment. The receptors come from a man aged 65 to 79 with urothelial cancer.

The rearrangement uses TRBV7-4 and TRBJ2-7; 10 positions agree with TRBD2. Germline V CDR1 and CDR2: SGHVT, SQSDAQ. V was clipped by 1 base and J by 5 bases; unmatched bases: 11. The length of the CDR3 is 17 residues. CDR3 residues: CASSLVVASGSLNEQYF. In nucleotides, the CDR3 is TGTGCCAGCAGCTTAGTAGTGGCTAGCGGGAGTCTGAACGAGCAGTACTTC. The variable domain in full, completed from reference TRBV7-4 and TRBJ2-7, reads GAGVSQSPRYKVAKRGRDVALRCDSISGHVTLYWYRQTLGQGSEVLTYSQSDAQRDKSGRPSGRFSAERPERSVSTLKIQRTEQGDSAVYLCASSLVVASGSLNEQYFGPGTRLTVT.

J is TRBJ2-2 and V is TRBV27; possible D gene TRBD2, 6 bases. Trimming took off 5 bases at V and 4 bases at J, with 17 bases between the two ends. This CDR3 region has 16 residues. The germline V gene encodes CDR1 MNHEY and CDR2 SMNVEV (reference sequence). DNA of the CDR3: TGTGCCAGCAGTACGGCAGGAGGGAAGCCCACCGGGGAGCTGTTTTTT. Its translation: CASSTAGGKPTGELFF.

This rearrangement joins TRBV23-1 to TRBJ1-4; no clear D gene. TRBV23-1 falls under the ORF class, with uncertain function. V shed 2 bases and J shed 4 bases, with 11 bases lying between them. The CDR3 sequence is 15 residues long. CDR3 sequence (DNA): TGCGCCAGCAGTCAAAGCGGACCACTTAATGAAAAACTGTTTTTT. Translating it yields CASSQSGPLNEKLFF.

The chain uses TRBV11-2 and TRBJ2-1, with a weak D call TRBD2 (6 bases). The CDR3 covers 17 residues. V was shortened by 5 bases and J by 4 bases, with 21 bases between the two germline ends. Germline-derived CDR1 and CDR2 are SGHAT and FQNNGV. Here the CDR3 DNA reads TGTGCCAGCAGCCCTAGATCCATAGCGGACGCTTACAATGAGCAGTTCTTC. Translation: CASSPRSIADAYNEQFF. Based on the CDR3 plus reference TRBV11-2 and TRBJ2-1, the full variable domain is EAGVAQSPRYKIIEKRQSVAFWCNPISGHATLYWYQQILGQGPKLLIQFQNNGVVDDSQLPKDRFSAERLKGVDSTLKIQPAKLEDSAVYLCASSPRSIADAYNEQFFGPGTRLTVL.

The V and J genes are TRBV6-1 and TRBJ1-1; perhaps TRBD1 as D (5 bases). Trimming left V 3 bases short and J 3 bases short, with 11 bases between. The germline CDR1 and CDR2 sequences are MNHNS and SASEGT. The length of the CDR3 is 14 residues. DNA for the CDR3: TGTGCCAGCAGTGACCCCGGGGGGTACACTGAAGCTTTCTTT. Residues: CASSDPGGYTEAFF.

The CDR3 reads CASTQGAASTDTQYF. CDR3 coding DNA: TGCGCCAGCACACAGGGGGCGGCTAGCACAGATACGCAGTATTTT. The rearrangement uses TRBV5-1 and TRBJ2-3; TRBD1 agrees at 9 bases. After removal of 6 bases from V and 0 bases from J, the junction contained 5 bases not matched to a gene. The length of the CDR3 is 15 residues. The V gene's germline CDR1 is SGHRS and CDR2 YFSETQ.

The CDR3 loop is CASSLIAGLGDNEQFF. CDR3 DNA: TGCGCCAGCAGCTTGATAGCGGGACTCGGGGACAATGAGCAGTTCTTC. This sequence joins TRBV5-1 and TRBJ2-1, with 8 bases lining up with TRBD2. The germline V gene encodes CDR1 SGHRS and CDR2 YFSETQ. Trimming took 1 base from V and 5 from J; bases not matched to a gene: 8. CDR3 size: 16 residues.

The chain is built from TRBV5-1 and TRBJ2-1; TRBD2 might be the D (5 bases). This CDR3 comprises 15 residues. Trimming cost V 0 bases and J 6 bases, with 13 bases left between them. Germline assignment: CDR1 SGHRS and CDR2 YFSETQ. The chain's CDR3 is CASSLDASIGNEQFF. The CDR3 DNA sequence: TGCGCCAGCAGCTTGGATGCTAGCATAGGCAATGAGCAGTTCTTC.

The chain joins TRBV28 to TRBJ2-3; D may be TRBD2 (5 bases). Trimming cost V 5 bases and J 1 base, with 13 bases left between them. The germline V gene encodes CDR1 MDHEN and CDR2 SYDVKM. The CDR3 loop spans 15 amino acids. CDR3 in DNA: TGTGCCAGCAGTCGCGGACTTCTCCGCACAGATACGCAGTATTTT. It yields the protein CASSRGLLRTDTQYF.

CDR3: CASSVRDRVSPGELFF. The CDR3 DNA reads as TGTGCCAGTAGTGTCCGGGACAGGGTGTCTCCCGGGGAGCTGTTTTTT. J is TRBJ2-2 and V is TRBV19; 9 positions match TRBD1. Germline V gene lookup returns CDR1 LNHDA and CDR2 SQIVND (reference sequence). V lost 5 bases and J lost 6; bases outside the gene matches: 10. This CDR3 has 16 amino acids.

The chain has TRBV18 and TRBJ1-4; 7 positions match TRBD1. CDR3 length: 15 amino acids. Germline CDR1 reads KGHSH; CDR2 reads LQKENI. The J segment lost 8 bases and the V segment lost 3 bases, leaving 9 bases of the junction unmatched. The CDR3 DNA follows: TGTGCCAGCTCACCTGCGTACAGGGGAGGAGAAAAACTGTTTTTT. Translating gives CASSPAYRGGEKLFF.

This sequence joins TRBV19 and TRBJ2-7; D call uncertain. CDR1 and CDR2 from the germline V gene are LNHDA and SQIVND (reference sequence). The CDR3 is 13 residues long. Trimming pared 4 bases from V and 5 bases from J, leaving 12 bases between. DNA of the CDR3: TGTGCCAGTAGTAAATACAAATACGACGAGCAGTACTTC. It is translated as CASSKYKYDEQYF. Full variable domain (outside the CDR3, taken from reference TRBV19 and TRBJ2-7): DGGITQSPKYLFRKEGQNVTLSCEQNLNHDAMYWYRQDPGQGLRLIYYSQIVNDFQKGDIAEGYSVSREKKESFPLTVTSAQKNPTAFYLCASSKYKYDEQYFGPGTRLTVT.

In DNA form, the CDR3 reads TGTGCCATCAGCGGAACAGGGATATCTGAAGCTTTCTTT. As protein: CAISGTGISEAFF. The V and J genes are TRBV10-3 and TRBJ1-1; D perhaps matches TRBD1 (6 bases). The germline V gene encodes CDR1 ENHRY and CDR2 SYGVKD. CDR3 size: 13 residues. Between the trimmed V and J ends, which lost 6 bases and 6 bases, there was a span of 14 bases.

The chain carries TRBV28 and TRBJ2-7; 8 bases align to TRBD2. The CDR3 extends over 15 amino acids. V lost 7 bases, J lost 3 bases, and 11 bases stayed unmatched. Germline CDR1 reads MDHEN; CDR2 reads SYDVKM. The CDR3 here is CASTSGSGNVYEQYF. The CDR3 DNA sequence: TGTGCCAGCACCTCCGGTAGCGGGAATGTCTACGAGCAGTACTTC. Full variable domain (remainder filled in from reference TRBV28 and TRBJ2-7): DVKVTQSSRYLVKRTGEKVFLECVQDMDHENMFWYRQDPGLGLRLIYFSYDVKMKEKGDIPEGYSVSREKKERFSLILESASTNQTSMYLCASTSGSGNVYEQYFGPGTRLTVT.

The rearrangement links TRBV18 to TRBJ2-7; D ambiguous. V gave up 2 bases and J gave up 0 bases, with 8 bases separating them. This CDR3 spans 14 amino acids. Germline V lookup: CDR1 KGHSH, CDR2 LQKENI. CDR3 in amino acids: CASSPALSSYEQYF. Here the CDR3 DNA reads TGTGCCAGCTCACCAGCGTTAAGCTCCTACGAGCAGTACTTC.

The chain employs TRBV7-6 and TRBJ2-1, with D tentatively TRBD1 (6 bases). Trimming removed 2 bases at V and 4 bases at J, with 15 bases between. The germline gives CDR1 SGHVS, CDR2 FNYEAQ. The CDR3 has 16 residues. CDR3 sequence: CASSLPGARGYNEQFF. The CDR3 DNA reads as TGTGCCAGCAGCTTACCGGGCGCGAGGGGGTACAATGAGCAGTTCTTC.

In this sample, this clone turned up once. The chain links TRBV6-6 to TRBJ1-3; 9 bases fit TRBD1. This CDR3 region has 16 residues. The germline V gene has CDR1 MNHNY and CDR2 SVGAGI (reference sequence). J lost 8 bases, V lost 5 bases, and 13 bases had no gene match. The CDR3 here is CASSPPGQGGVYTIYF. The CDR3 region has the DNA TGTGCCAGCAGTCCCCCGGGACAGGGTGGCGTCTACACCATATATTTT.

This rearrangement joins TRBV28 to TRBJ1-1; 10 nucleotides agree with TRBD1. V dropped 2 bases and J dropped 4; count of bases not matched to a gene: 19. Looked up from germline, CDR1 is MDHEN and CDR2 is SYDVKM. The CDR3 contains 20 residues. The CDR3 sequence is CASSLGLTGTGDGVGTEAFF. The DNA for the CDR3 is TGTGCCAGCAGTTTAGGTCTAACCGGGACAGGGGATGGCGTGGGCACTGAAGCTTTCTTT. The whole variable domain, remainder taken from reference TRBV28 and TRBJ1-1, is DVKVTQSSRYLVKRTGEKVFLECVQDMDHENMFWYRQDPGLGLRLIYFSYDVKMKEKGDIPEGYSVSREKKERFSLILESASTNQTSMYLCASSLGLTGTGDGVGTEAFFGQGTRLTVV.

This chain links TRBV19 with TRBJ1-2; TRBD1 aligns across 8 bases. V trimming: 7 bases; J trimming: 8 bases; junction bases outside the gene matches: 9. Germline loops: CDR1 LNHDA, CDR2 SQIVND (reference sequence). CDR3 length equals 13 residues. As DNA, the CDR3 is TGTGCCAGTAAATCCGACAGGGGTGGCGGCTACACCTTC. It translates to CASKSDRGGGYTF.

V usage is TRBV29-1 and J usage is TRBJ1-1, with no clear D. This CDR3 has 14 residues. V was clipped by 5 bases and J by 0 bases, with 13 bases between them. Germline loops: CDR1 SQVTM, CDR2 ANQGSEA. CDR3 DNA sequence: TGCAGCGTTCCCACCCGTACTCTGAACACTGAAGCTTTCTTT. It encodes CSVPTRTLNTEAFF. Drawing the rest from reference TRBV29-1 and TRBJ1-1, the complete variable domain is SAVISQKPSRDICQRGTSLTIQCQVDSQVTMMFWYRQQPGQSLTLIATANQGSEATYESGFVIDKFPISRPNLTFSTLTVSNMSPEDSSIYLCSVPTRTLNTEAFFGQGTRLTVV.

This clone has just a few counts. CDR3 sequence: CASSRRRGTEAFF. CDR3 sequence (DNA): TGTGCCAGCAGCAGGAGAAGAGGCACTGAAGCTTTCTTT. The gene calls are TRBV9 and TRBJ1-1; D is uncertain. V was cut by 4 bases and J by 4 bases, with 11 bases left in between. There are 13 residues in the CDR3. The germline gives CDR1 SGDLS, CDR2 YYNGEE.

This chain links TRBV28 with TRBJ1-3; the match to TRBD1 covers 10 bases. CDR3 size: 18 residues. J lost 2 bases, V lost 6 bases, and 13 bases had no gene match. CDR1 and CDR2 from the germline V gene are MDHEN and SYDVKM. The CDR3 nucleotides are TGTGCCAGCAGCCCACCGGGCTTGGGACAGGGGACTGGAAACACCATATATTTT. Translation: CASSPPGLGQGTGNTIYF.

V usage is TRBV21-1 and J usage is TRBJ1-3; the table assigns TRBD1, which was not confirmed against the DNA. TRBV21-1 is marked as a pseudogene. The CDR3 has 17 residues. The DNA for the CDR3 is TGTGCCAGCACCGCTTCTAGTCCAGGGCTCTCTGGAAACACCATATATTTT. It translates to CASTASSPGLSGNTIYF.

This clone came up a few times. The genes are TRBV29-1 and TRBJ2-7, with D uncertain. The CDR3 sequence is 11 residues long. Trimming cost V 5 bases and J 4 bases, with 9 bases left between them. Germline CDR1 is SQVTM and CDR2 is ANQGSEA. The CDR3 DNA sequence: TGCAGCGTTTTACAGCTATACGAGCAGTACTTC. Translated, it gives CSVLQLYEQYF.

The CDR3 sequence: CSVAAGFYEQYF. CDR3 DNA sequence: TGCAGCGTTGCGGCGGGATTCTACGAGCAGTACTTC. The rearrangement uses TRBV29-1 and TRBJ2-7, with a possible D match to TRBD2 (6 bases). V lost 4 bases to trimming and J lost 3 bases, with 10 bases between them. This CDR3 has 12 amino acids. In germline, CDR1 is SQVTM, CDR2 ANQGSEA.

The V call is TRBV5-1, the J call TRBJ2-1; 9 bases map to TRBD2. The CDR3 is made up of 17 amino acids. Per germline, CDR1 SGHRS and CDR2 YFSETQ. With V trimmed by 0 bases and J by 7 bases, 11 bases remained unmatched. The CDR3 bases are TGCGCCAGCAGCTTGGAATTGTCCGCGGGAGGGCCTAATGAGCAGTTCTTC. Protein product: CASSLELSAGGPNEQFF.

The genes are TRBV19 and TRBJ2-1; possibly TRBD1 for D (6 bases). This CDR3 comprises 16 residues. The germline V gene encodes CDR1 LNHDA and CDR2 SQIVND (reference sequence). V was trimmed by 5 bases and J by 9 bases, leaving 23 bases between them. Here the CDR3 reads CASSRRQGKWNGEQFF. CDR3 DNA sequence: TGTGCCAGTAGTCGCCGTCAGGGGAAGTGGAATGGTGAGCAGTTCTTC.

This chain joins TRBV29-1 and TRBJ2-7, with 12 bases matching TRBD1. The CDR3 is 12 amino acids. Germline V gene sequence: CDR1 SQVTM, CDR2 ANQGSEA. With 6 bases clipped from V and 7 bases from J, the junction kept 4 bases outside the gene matches. CDR3 sequence: CSVGQGALEQYF. CDR3 DNA sequence: TGCAGCGTGGGACAGGGGGCGCTTGAGCAGTACTTC.

This clone has more than one count but fewer than ten. The chain carries TRBV27 and TRBJ2-7; TRBD2 matches 11 bases. CDR3 length equals 16 residues. After removal of 3 bases from V and 2 bases from J, the junction contained 6 bases not matched to a gene. Germline V CDR1 and CDR2: MNHEY, SMNVEV (reference sequence). In DNA form, the CDR3 reads TGTGCCAGCAGTTTGGGACCGACTAGCGGGACCTACGAGCAGTACTTC. It encodes CASSLGPTSGTYEQYF.

DNA for the CDR3: TGTGCCAGCAGCTTAGGACAGGGAGGAGCTGGAAACACCATATATTTT. Residues: CASSLGQGGAGNTIYF. V usage is TRBV11-2 and J usage is TRBJ1-3, with 7 positions matching TRBD1. The CDR3 is 16 residues long. Germline loops: CDR1 SGHAT, CDR2 FQNNGV. V shed 1 base, J shed 2 bases, and the junction held 5 bases outside the gene matches. The variable domain in full, completed from reference TRBV11-2 and TRBJ1-3, reads EAGVAQSPRYKIIEKRQSVAFWCNPISGHATLYWYQQILGQGPKLLIQFQNNGVVDDSQLPKDRFSAERLKGVDSTLKIQPAKLEDSAVYLCASSLGQGGAGNTIYFGEGSWLTVV.

The CDR3 reads CASSQPKGGTSGNTIYF. Written as DNA, the CDR3 is TGTGCCAGCAGCCAACCCAAAGGGGGTACGTCTGGAAACACCATATATTTT. The chain joins TRBV4-2 to TRBJ1-3; D is possibly TRBD1 (6 bases). Between the trimmed V and J ends, which lost 2 bases and 1 base, there was a span of 15 bases. Germline V CDR1 and CDR2: LGHNA, YNFKEQ. The CDR3 runs to 17 residues.

This chain connects TRBV7-6 to TRBJ2-7; 7 bases line up with TRBD2. The germline gives CDR1 SGHVS, CDR2 FNYEAQ. The junction had 7 bases not matched to a gene; V was cut back by 2 bases and J by 0 bases. The CDR3 covers 16 residues. CDR3 coding DNA: TGTGCCAGCAGCTTACTCGCGGGGGAGGACTCCTACGAGCAGTACTTC. The encoded protein is CASSLLAGEDSYEQYF.